The source of this T cell receptor beta chain is a study of identical twins. Many counts were recorded for this clonotype. Its antigen remains unknown. Study findings and constraints: Within twin pairs, the out-of-frame alpha sequences they shared showed excess low generation probability. While abundant cord blood beta clonotypes carried fewer insertions, memory repertoires showed no such pattern.

A universal primer binding site was introduced by template switching. The final cDNA contained unique molecular identifiers. Each CDR3 protein is one row after TCRdb ran MiXCR on the 5' RACE reads. The sample holds about 280,000 distinct CDR3 sequences, roughly 8.6% seen once. Per germline, CDR1 DFQATT and CDR2 SNEGSKA (reference sequence). The CDR3 spans 16 residues. With 6 bases clipped from V and 4 bases from J, the junction kept 12 bases outside the gene matches. In addition, the sample was reused for a study of yellow fever vaccine responses in identical twins.

The chain couples TRBV20-1 to TRBJ1-1; 12 positions agree with TRBD1. Sequencing was performed on memory (CD45RO+) T cells sorted from blood. This TCR came from a woman aged 18-35 years in good health. Here the CDR3 DNA reads TGCAGTGCGCAAGGGACAGGGGGCGCGTCGGGCACTGAAGCTTTCTTT. It codes for CSAQGTGGASGTEAFF.